A selection of T cell receptor beta chains follows, all from one sample in a study of shared clonotypes between healthy human individuals. Clones were sequenced by immunoSEQ multiplex PCR, and TCRdb holds only the in-frame ones, with some missing. The profile shows 800,000 or so clones, 90% to 97% of them singletons. Sequencing input: naive CD8+ T cells sorted from blood. These receptors all come from a young man in good health. CDR3s include the opening cysteine and the closing phenylalanine or tryptophan. D genes are given only for firm matches. Not every row has a clone size; where given, it reads once, few, many or a size class.

cdr3_aa cdr3_nt j_call cdr3_length d_call v_call clone_size
CASSLFIAGTDTQYF TGTGCCAGCAGCTTATTTATCGCTGGCACAGATACGCAGTATTTT TRBJ2-3 15 . TRBV7-8 .
CASRVGVTEQPQHF TGTGCCAGCAGGGTCGGCGTAACGGAACAGCCCCAGCATTTT TRBJ1-5 14 . TRBV27 .
CASSVLMNTEAFF TGTGCCAGCAGTGTGTTGATGAACACTGAAGCTTTCTTT TRBJ1-1 13 . TRBV6-1 .
CATSSYPQGAEAFF TGTGCCACCAGCAGTTACCCCCAGGGCGCTGAAGCTTTCTTT TRBJ1-1 14 . TRBV15 .
CASSSERERDTQYF TGTGCCAGCAGCTCAGAACGGGAAAGGGATACGCAGTATTTT TRBJ2-3 14 . TRBV7-8 .
CASSFGDTYGYTF TGCGCCAGCAGCTTTGGGGACACCTATGGCTACACCTTC TRBJ1-2 13 . TRBV5-1 .
CASSYSPGGNTEAFF TGTGCCAGCAGTTACTCGCCAGGGGGGAACACTGAAGCTTTCTTT TRBJ1-1 15 TRBD1 TRBV6-5 .
CASGSMDLPNTGELFF TGTGCTAGTGGTTCCATGGACTTACCGAACACCGGGGAGCTGTTTTTT TRBJ2-2 16 . TRBV12-5 .
CASSPSGKQGYTF TGTGCCAGCTCACCTTCCGGGAAACAGGGCTACACCTTC TRBJ1-2 13 . TRBV18 .
CASSLLAGAGLDEQYF TGTGCCAGCAGTTTACTCGCGGGGGCGGGACTGGACGAGCAGTACTTC TRBJ2-7 16 . TRBV27 .
CASSVAGEAYEQYF TGTGCCAGCAGCGTAGCAGGGGAAGCCTACGAGCAGTACTTC TRBJ2-7 14 . TRBV9 .
CASSSTRTTDTYNEQFF TGTGCCAGCAGCTCTACGCGGACAACGGATACATACAATGAGCAGTTCTTC TRBJ2-1 17 . TRBV7-9 .
CASSLVLTNQPQHF TGTGCCAGCAGTTTAGTACTAACCAATCAGCCCCAGCATTTT TRBJ1-5 14 . TRBV27 once
CASSAGQHLMNTEAFF TGTGCCAGCAGCGCTGGACAGCACCTCATGAACACTGAAGCTTTCTTT TRBJ1-1 16 . TRBV9 .
CASSLGGPGVNQPQHF TGTGCCAGCAGTTTAGGGGGGCCGGGGGTTAATCAGCCCCAGCATTTT TRBJ1-5 16 . TRBV27 .
CATSRSTGLHGYTF TGTGCCACCAGCAGAAGTACAGGGCTTCACGGCTACACCTTC TRBJ1-2 14 . TRBV15 .
CSVGFSGARTDTQYF TGCAGCGTGGGTTTTAGCGGGGCCCGCACAGATACGCAGTATTTT TRBJ2-3 15 TRBD2 TRBV29-1 .
CASSLVVQGGDTGELFF TGTGCCAGCAGCTTGGTTGTCCAGGGGGGAGACACCGGGGAGCTGTTTTTT TRBJ2-2 17 . TRBV5-6 .
CASSSAWGNGNQPQHF TGTGCCAGCAGCTCCGCCTGGGGAAACGGCAATCAGCCCCAGCATTTT TRBJ1-5 16 . TRBV7-9 once
CASSLDNRDYTDTQYF TGTGCCAGCAGCCTCGACAACAGGGATTACACAGATACGCAGTATTTT TRBJ2-3 16 . TRBV6-6 .
CASRSGSLYEQYF TGTGCCAGCCGGTCCGGTAGTCTCTACGAGCAGTACTTC TRBJ2-7 13 . TRBV28 .
CASSQDEVEGTGGELFF TGCGCCAGCAGCCAAGATGAAGTTGAGGGTACGGGCGGGGAGCTGTTTTTT TRBJ2-2 17 . TRBV4-3 .
CASSPFRGATNEKLFF TGCGCCAGCAGCCCCTTCAGAGGGGCGACTAATGAAAAACTGTTTTTT TRBJ1-4 16 . TRBV4-1 .
CSVEEMSSGNTIYF TGCAGCGTTGAGGAGATGTCCTCTGGAAACACCATATATTTT TRBJ1-3 14 . TRBV29-1 .
CASRPRDRQDIQYF TGTGCCAGCAGGCCAAGAGACAGACAGGACATTCAGTACTTC TRBJ2-4 14 . TRBV5-4 .
CATSRVASRGETQYF TGTGCCACCAGCAGAGTTGCATCCCGAGGGGAGACCCAGTACTTC TRBJ2-5 15 . TRBV15 .
CASSVSFQSSYEQYF TGTGCCAGCAGCGTAAGTTTTCAGAGTTCCTACGAGCAGTACTTC TRBJ2-7 15 . TRBV13 .
CSVQWTGALYGYTF TGCAGCGTTCAGTGGACAGGGGCCCTCTATGGCTACACCTTC TRBJ1-2 14 TRBD1 TRBV29-1 .
CASSPPGGVPYGYTF TGTGCCAGCAGCCCCCCAGGAGGGGTGCCCTATGGCTACACCTTC TRBJ1-2 15 . TRBV5-6 few
CASSLTGVYEQYF TGTGCCAGCAGTTTGACAGGGGTCTACGAGCAGTACTTC TRBJ2-7 13 TRBD1 TRBV27 once
CASSLARGGPNYNEQFF TGTGCCAGCAGCTTAGCGCGGGGGGGCCCGAACTACAATGAGCAGTTCTTC TRBJ2-1 17 TRBD2 TRBV7-9 .